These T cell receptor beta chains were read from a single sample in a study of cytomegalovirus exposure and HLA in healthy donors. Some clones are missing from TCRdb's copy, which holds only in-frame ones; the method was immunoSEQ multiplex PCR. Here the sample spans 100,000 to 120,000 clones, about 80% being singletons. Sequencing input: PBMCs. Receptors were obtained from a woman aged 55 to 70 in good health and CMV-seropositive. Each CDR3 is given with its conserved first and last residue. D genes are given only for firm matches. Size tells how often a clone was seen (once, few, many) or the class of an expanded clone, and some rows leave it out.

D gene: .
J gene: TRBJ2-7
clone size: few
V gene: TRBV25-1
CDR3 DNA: TGTGCCAGCTACGGACAGAACTACGAGCAGTACTTC
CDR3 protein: CASYGQNYEQYF

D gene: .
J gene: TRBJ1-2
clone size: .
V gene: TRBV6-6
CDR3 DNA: TGTGCCAGCAGCCCCGGACAATATGGCTACACCTTC
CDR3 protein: CASSPGQYGYTF

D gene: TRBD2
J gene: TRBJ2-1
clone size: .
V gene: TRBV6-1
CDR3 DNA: TGTGCCAGTACTAGCGCATCTAGCTCCTACAATGAGCAGTTCTTC
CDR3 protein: CASTSASSSYNEQFF

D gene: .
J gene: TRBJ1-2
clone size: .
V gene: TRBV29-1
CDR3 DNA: TGCAGCGGTGCCTCCCCGGAGAGGAACTATGGCTACACCTTC
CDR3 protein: CSGASPERNYGYTF

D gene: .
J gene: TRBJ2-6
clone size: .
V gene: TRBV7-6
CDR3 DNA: TGTGCCAGCAGAAAAGAGGGACAAGGGATCCTCTCTGGGGCCAACGTCCTGACTTTC
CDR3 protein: CASRKEGQGILSGANVLTF

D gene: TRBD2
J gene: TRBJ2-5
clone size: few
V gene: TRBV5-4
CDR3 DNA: TGTGCCAGCAGCTCGGCGGGGGACTTTGGGACCCAGTACTTC
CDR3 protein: CASSSAGDFGTQYF

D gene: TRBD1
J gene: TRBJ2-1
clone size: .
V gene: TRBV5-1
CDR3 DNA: TGCGCCAGCAGCTTCGGGAACAGGGGGCCAGCATCCTACAATGAGCAGTTCTTC
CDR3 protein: CASSFGNRGPASYNEQFF

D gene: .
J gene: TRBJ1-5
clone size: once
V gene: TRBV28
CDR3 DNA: TGTGCCAGTACTGGACAGCTCCTTAGTCCCCAGCATTTT
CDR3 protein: CASTGQLLSPQHF

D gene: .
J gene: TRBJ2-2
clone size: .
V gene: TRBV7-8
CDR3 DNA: TGTGCCAGCAGCTTCCGGGAAAACACCGGGGAGCTGTTTTTT
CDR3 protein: CASSFRENTGELFF

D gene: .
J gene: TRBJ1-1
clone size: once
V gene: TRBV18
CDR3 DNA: TGTGCCAGCTCCTCCCTCCGTGGCGGACTAAACACTGAAGCTTTCTTT
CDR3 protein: CASSSLRGGLNTEAFF

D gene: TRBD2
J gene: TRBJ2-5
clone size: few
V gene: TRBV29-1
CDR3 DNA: TGCAGCGTAGGACTAGCGGGAGGCCGGAGGGAGACCCAGTACTTC
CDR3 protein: CSVGLAGGRRETQYF

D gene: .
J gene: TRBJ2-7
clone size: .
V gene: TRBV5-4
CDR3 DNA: TGTGCCAGCAGCTTAGGTCAGACTTCCTACGAGCAGTACTTC
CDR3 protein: CASSLGQTSYEQYF

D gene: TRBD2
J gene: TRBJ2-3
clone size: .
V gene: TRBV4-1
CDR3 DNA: TGCGCCAGCAGCCAAGACCAGACCACTAGCGGGAACCCAGATACGCAGTATTTT
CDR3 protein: CASSQDQTTSGNPDTQYF

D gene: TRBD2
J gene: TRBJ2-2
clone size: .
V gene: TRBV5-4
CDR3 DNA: TGTGCCAGCAGCTTGTCAGGGGCGGGGGGCACCGGGGAGCTGTTTTTT
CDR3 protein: CASSLSGAGGTGELFF

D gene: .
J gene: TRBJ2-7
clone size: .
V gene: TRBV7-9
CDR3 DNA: TGTGCCAGCAGCTTAGCGCGTCAGGGGGGCCACGAGCAGTACTTC
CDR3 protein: CASSLARQGGHEQYF

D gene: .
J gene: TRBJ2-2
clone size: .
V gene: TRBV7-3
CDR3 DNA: TGTGCCAGCAGCTCTAATGGCGGCGGCGGGGAGCTGTTTTTT
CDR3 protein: CASSSNGGGGELFF

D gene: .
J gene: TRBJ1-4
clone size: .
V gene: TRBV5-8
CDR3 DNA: TGTGCCAGCAGTTACTCGGGGATGATTAATGAAAAACTGTTTTTT
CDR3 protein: CASSYSGMINEKLFF

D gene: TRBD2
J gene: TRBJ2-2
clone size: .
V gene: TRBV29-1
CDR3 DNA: TGCAGCGGGGGGAGGGCGGGAGGGAAGGACACCGGGGAGCTGTTTTTT
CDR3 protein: CSGGRAGGKDTGELFF

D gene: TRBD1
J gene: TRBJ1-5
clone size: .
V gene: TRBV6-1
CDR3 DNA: TGTGCCAGCAGTGGACAGGGAAGCCAGCCCCAGCATTTT
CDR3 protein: CASSGQGSQPQHF

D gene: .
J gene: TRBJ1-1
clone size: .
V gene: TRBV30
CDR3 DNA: TGTGCCTGGAGTGCATTGACACCAAACACTGAAGCTTTCTTT
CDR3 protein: CAWSALTPNTEAFF

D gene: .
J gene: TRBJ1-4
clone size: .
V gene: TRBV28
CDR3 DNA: TGTGCCAGCACCCGTCAACAGGGATCGCGTGAACAACTGTTTTTT
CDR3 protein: CASTRQQGSREQLFF

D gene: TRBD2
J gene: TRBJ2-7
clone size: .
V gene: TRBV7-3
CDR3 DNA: TGTGCCAGCAGCTTTGCTAGCGGGCCCTACGAGCAGTACTTC
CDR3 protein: CASSFASGPYEQYF

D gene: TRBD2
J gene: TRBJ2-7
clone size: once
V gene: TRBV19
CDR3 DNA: TGTGCGAGTAAGTCGGGGGGGACGTACGAGCAGTACTTC
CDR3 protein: CASKSGGTYEQYF

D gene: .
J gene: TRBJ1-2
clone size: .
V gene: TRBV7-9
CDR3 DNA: TGTGCCAGCAGCTCCCGGGACACCTATGGCTACACCTTC
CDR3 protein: CASSSRDTYGYTF

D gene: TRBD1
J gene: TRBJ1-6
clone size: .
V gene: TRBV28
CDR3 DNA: TGTGCCAGCAGTACGGGACAGGGACATTCACCCCTCCACTTT
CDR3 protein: CASSTGQGHSPLHF

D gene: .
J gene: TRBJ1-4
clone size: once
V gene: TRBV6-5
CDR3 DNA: TGTGCCAGCAGTCTCCGTCGTACTAATGAAAAACTGTTTTTT
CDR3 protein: CASSLRRTNEKLFF

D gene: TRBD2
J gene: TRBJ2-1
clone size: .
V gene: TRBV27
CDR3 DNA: TGTGCCAGCAGTCCTTTCGGGACTAGCGGCTACAATGAGCAGTTCTTC
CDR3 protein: CASSPFGTSGYNEQFF

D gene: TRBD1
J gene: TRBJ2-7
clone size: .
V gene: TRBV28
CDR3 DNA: TGTGCCAGCAGTTTATATCCCCACAGGGGAAGCTCCTACGAGCAGTACTTC
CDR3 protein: CASSLYPHRGSSYEQYF

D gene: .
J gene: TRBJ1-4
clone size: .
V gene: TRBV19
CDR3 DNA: TGTGCAACTGGAGGGGTACTTGGAGAAAAACTGTTTTTT
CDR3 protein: CATGGVLGEKLFF

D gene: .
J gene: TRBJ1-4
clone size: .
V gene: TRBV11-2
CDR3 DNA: TGTGCCAGCAGCTTAGTGCCGGATGGGAGTGAAAAACTGTTTTTT
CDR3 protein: CASSLVPDGSEKLFF

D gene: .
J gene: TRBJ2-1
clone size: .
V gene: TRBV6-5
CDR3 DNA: TGTGCCAGCAGTCGCGGGAACAATGAGCAGTTCTTC
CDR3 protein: CASSRGNNEQFF

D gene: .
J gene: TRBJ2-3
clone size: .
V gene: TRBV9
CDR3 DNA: TGTGCCAGCACCTTGACGGGGGAGATTGCAGATACGCAGTATTTT
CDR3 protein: CASTLTGEIADTQYF

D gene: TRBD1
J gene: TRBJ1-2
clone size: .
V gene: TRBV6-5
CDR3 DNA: TGTGCCAGCAGCTACCCGGGGACAGGGGATGGCTACACCTTC
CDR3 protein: CASSYPGTGDGYTF

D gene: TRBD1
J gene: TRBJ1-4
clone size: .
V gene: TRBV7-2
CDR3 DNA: TGTGCCAGCAGCACCCAACAGGGGGCGAGGGAAAAACTGTTTTTT
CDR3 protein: CASSTQQGAREKLFF

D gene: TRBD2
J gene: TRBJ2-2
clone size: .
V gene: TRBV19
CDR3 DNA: TGTGCCAGTAGCCCCGTAGCGGGAGCGGCCGGGGAGCTGTTTTTT
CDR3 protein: CASSPVAGAAGELFF

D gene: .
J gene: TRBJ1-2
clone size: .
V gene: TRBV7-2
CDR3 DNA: TGTGCCAGCAGCTCCCGCGGCTTCCCTTACACCTTC
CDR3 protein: CASSSRGFPYTF

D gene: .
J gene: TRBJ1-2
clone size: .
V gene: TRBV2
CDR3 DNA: TGTGCCAGCAGTGAAGGTCGGGGGGGTCGGGGCTACACCTTC
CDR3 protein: CASSEGRGGRGYTF

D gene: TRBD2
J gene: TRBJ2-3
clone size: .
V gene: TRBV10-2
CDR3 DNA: TGCGCCAGCAGTGAGTTGGGACTAGGGTATTTT
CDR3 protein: CASSELGLGYF

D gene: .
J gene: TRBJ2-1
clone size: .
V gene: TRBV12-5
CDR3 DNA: TGTGCTAGTGGTTCGCCTATGATCTCCTACAATGAGCAGTTCTTC
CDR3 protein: CASGSPMISYNEQFF

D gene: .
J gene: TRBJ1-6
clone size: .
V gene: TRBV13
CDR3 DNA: TGTGCCAGCAGTTCCGGGACTGGCAATTCCTACCTCCACTTT
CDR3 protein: CASSSGTGNSYLHF

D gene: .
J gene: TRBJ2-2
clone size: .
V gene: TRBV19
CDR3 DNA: TGTGCCAGTAGTATAAGGGGGGGAGGCGGGGAGCTGTTTTTT
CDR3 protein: CASSIRGGGGELFF

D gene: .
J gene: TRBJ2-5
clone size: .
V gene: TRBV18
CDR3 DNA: TGTGCCAGCTCTCCCACAGGGATCGTGCAAGAGACCCAGTACTTC
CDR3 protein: CASSPTGIVQETQYF

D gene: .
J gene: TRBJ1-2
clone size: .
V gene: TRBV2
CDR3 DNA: TGTGCCAGCATTCGAGGCCGGGGAGATGGCTACACCTTC
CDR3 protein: CASIRGRGDGYTF

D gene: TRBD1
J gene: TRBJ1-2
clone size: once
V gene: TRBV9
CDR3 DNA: TGTGCCAGCAGCGAGTGGACAGGGGGGTCTCGTGGCTACACCTTC
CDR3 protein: CASSEWTGGSRGYTF

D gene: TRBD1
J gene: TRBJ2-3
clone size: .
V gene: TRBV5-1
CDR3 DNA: TGCGCCAGCACCCGGACAGGGCCCACAGATACGCAGTATTTT
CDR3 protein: CASTRTGPTDTQYF

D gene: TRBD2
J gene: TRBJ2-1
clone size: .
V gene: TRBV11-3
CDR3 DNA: TGTGCCAGCAGCTTAGAGGGCGGGAGTCAGTCCTACAATGAGCAGTTCTTC
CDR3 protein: CASSLEGGSQSYNEQFF

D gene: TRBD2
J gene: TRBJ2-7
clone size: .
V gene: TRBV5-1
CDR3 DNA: TGCGCCAGCAGCCCATCCGGCGGGGGCTACGAGCAGTACTTC
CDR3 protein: CASSPSGGGYEQYF

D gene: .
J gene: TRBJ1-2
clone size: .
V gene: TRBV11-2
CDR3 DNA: TGTGCCAGCACCCGGACACTTCTAGGCGGCTACACCTTC
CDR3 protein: CASTRTLLGGYTF

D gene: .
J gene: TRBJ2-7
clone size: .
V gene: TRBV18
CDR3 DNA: TGTGCCAGCTCACCACAACGCTTCGGGGGTAGCGAGCAGTACTTC
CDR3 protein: CASSPQRFGGSEQYF

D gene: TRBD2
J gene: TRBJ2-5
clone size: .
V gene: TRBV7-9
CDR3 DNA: TGTGCCAGCAGCCCCGAATTAGCGGGAAGAGAGACCCAGTACTTC
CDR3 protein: CASSPELAGRETQYF

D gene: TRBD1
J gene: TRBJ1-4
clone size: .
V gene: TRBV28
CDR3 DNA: TGTGCCAGCAGCCTAGGGGGCGTGCTTGAAAAACTGTTTTTT
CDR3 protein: CASSLGGVLEKLFF

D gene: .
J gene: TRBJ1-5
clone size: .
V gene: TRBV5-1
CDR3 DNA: TGCGCCAGCAGCCTTCAAGGGGCGATGAATCAGCCCCAGCATTTT
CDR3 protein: CASSLQGAMNQPQHF

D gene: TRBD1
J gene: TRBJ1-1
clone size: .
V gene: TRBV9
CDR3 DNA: TGTGCCAGCAGCGAGGGACAGGGGGCTTTTAACACTGAAGCTTTCTTT
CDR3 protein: CASSEGQGAFNTEAFF

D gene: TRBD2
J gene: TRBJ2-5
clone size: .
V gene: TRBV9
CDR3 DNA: TGTGCCAGCAGCGTACTGGGACTAGCCCGCCTGGGGGGGGAGACCCAGTACTTC
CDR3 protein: CASSVLGLARLGGETQYF

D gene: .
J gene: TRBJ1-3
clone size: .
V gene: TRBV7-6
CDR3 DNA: TGTGCCAGCAGCTTGAAGACAGGCTTAATATCTGGAAACACCATATATTTT
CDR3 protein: CASSLKTGLISGNTIYF